Listed below are T cell receptor beta chains from one sample, sequenced in a study of T cell responses to AZD1222 COVID-19 vaccine. Profiled with immunoSEQ multiplex PCR; TCRdb holds only in-frame clones, not every one. There are roughly 120,000 clones in the sample; approximately 83% occur only once, and 1.5% to 2% lies in the top ten. The material sequenced was peripheral blood, taken on day 0 of AZD1222 vaccination. The receptors derive from an adult in good health. Each CDR3 is given with its conserved first and last residue. The D gene is left open where the match is weak. Only some rows state a clone size, as once, few, many or a class for expanded clones.

D gene	clone size	V gene	J gene	CDR3 protein	CDR3 DNA
.	once	TRBV5-8	TRBJ1-6	CASSLYPSPLHF	TGTGCCAGCAGCTTGTACCCTTCACCCCTCCACTTT
TRBD2	once	TRBV9	TRBJ2-2	CASSVVASGGIGELFF	TGTGCCAGCAGCGTAGTGGCTAGCGGGGGTATCGGGGAGCTGTTTTTT
.	.	TRBV9	TRBJ1-5	CASSVGGAPGQPQHF	TGTGCCAGCAGCGTAGGTGGGGCGCCGGGTCAGCCCCAGCATTTT
.	.	TRBV27	TRBJ2-7	CASSYTDRYEQYF	TGTGCCAGCAGTTATACCGACCGCTACGAGCAGTACTTC
.	.	TRBV19	TRBJ2-7	CASSITTASDEQYF	TGTGCCAGTAGTATCACTACAGCTTCTGACGAGCAGTACTTC
.	.	TRBV7-3	TRBJ1-6	CASSFGGSNSPLHF	TGTGCCAGCAGCTTTGGGGGTAGTAATTCACCCCTCCACTTT
.	.	TRBV4-2	TRBJ2-6	CASSQDTVAGGANVLTF	TGTGCCAGCAGCCAAGATACGGTGGCGGGTGGGGCCAACGTCCTGACTTTC
TRBD1	once	TRBV29-1	TRBJ1-2	CSVGTGLNYGYTF	TGCAGCGTGGGGACAGGGCTCAACTATGGCTACACCTTC
.	once	TRBV7-9	TRBJ1-1	CASSLVNSAGTEAFF	TGTGCCAGCAGCTTAGTTAACTCAGCGGGCACTGAAGCTTTCTTT
.	.	TRBV5-1	TRBJ2-1	CASSSGDGAEQFF	TGCGCCAGCAGCTCCGGGGACGGGGCTGAGCAGTTCTTC
.	.	TRBV19	TRBJ2-2	CASSIPSGVSGELFF	TGTGCCAGTAGTATTCCCTCGGGGGTCAGCGGGGAGCTGTTTTTT
.	.	TRBV3-1/TRBV3-2	TRBJ1-2	CASSQRDFTGGYTF	TGTGCCAGCAGCCAACGGGACTTTACCGGGGGCTACACCTTC
.	.	TRBV7-2	TRBJ2-5	CASSLWTEETQYF	TGTGCCAGCAGCTTGTGGACGGAAGAGACCCAGTACTTC
.	.	TRBV11-3	TRBJ2-7	CASTQGGGSHLEQYF	TGTGCCAGCACCCAAGGGGGCGGGAGCCATCTCGAGCAGTACTTC
TRBD1	.	TRBV7-9	TRBJ2-3	CASSFRGTGDTQYF	TGTGCCAGCAGCTTTAGGGGGACAGGAGATACGCAGTATTTT
.	.	TRBV10-1	TRBJ1-2	CASQPGPNYGYTF	TGCGCCAGCCAGCCCGGACCCAACTATGGCTACACCTTC
.	.	TRBV4-2	TRBJ2-7	CASSQRKRGGYEQYF	TGTGCCAGCAGCCAGAGAAAACGGGGTGGGTACGAGCAGTACTTC
TRBD1	.	TRBV3-1/TRBV3-2	TRBJ1-5	CASSQQGASNQPQHF	TGTGCCAGCAGCCAACAGGGGGCTAGCAATCAGCCCCAGCATTTT
TRBD2	.	TRBV29-1	TRBJ2-3	CSVNSGGAVSTDTQYF	TGCAGCGTTAATAGCGGGGGGGCCGTTAGTACAGATACGCAGTATTTT
TRBD2	.	TRBV3-1/TRBV3-2	TRBJ2-5	CASSPTQRGWETQYF	TGTGCCAGCAGCCCCACCCAGCGGGGGTGGGAGACCCAGTACTTC
.	.	TRBV30	TRBJ1-2	CAWNRGAGGYTF	TGTGCCTGGAATCGGGGGGCTGGAGGCTACACCTTC
.	.	TRBV19	TRBJ1-2	CASSIFGGNYGYTF	TGTGCCAGTAGTATCTTCGGGGGAAACTATGGCTACACCTTC
TRBD1	.	TRBV6-5	TRBJ1-1	CASSSVDRGLGTEAFF	TGTGCCAGCAGTTCCGTAGACAGGGGGCTTGGGACTGAAGCTTTCTTT
TRBD2	.	TRBV7-8	TRBJ2-1	CASSPSRGGSYNEQFF	TGTGCCAGCAGTCCCTCGCGGGGGGGATCCTACAATGAGCAGTTCTTC
.	.	TRBV28	TRBJ1-2	CASSQDRYGYTF	TGTGCCAGCAGCCAAGACAGGTATGGCTACACCTTC
.	.	TRBV29-1	TRBJ1-2	CRGAPGYTF	TGCCGCGGGGCGCCTGGCTACACCTTC
.	.	TRBV30	TRBJ2-2	CAWKRGPNTGELFF	TGTGCCTGGAAACGGGGGCCGAACACCGGGGAGCTGTTTTTT
.	few	TRBV14	TRBJ2-3	CASSRDWADTQYF	TGTGCCAGCAGCCGCGACTGGGCAGATACGCAGTATTTT
.	few	TRBV13	TRBJ2-1	CASRKDQTEQFF	TGTGCCAGCAGGAAGGACCAGACTGAGCAGTTCTTC
.	.	TRBV6-5	TRBJ1-1	CASNMRGSGTEAFF	TGTGCCAGCAACATGCGGGGGTCGGGCACTGAAGCTTTCTTT
.	.	TRBV24-1	TRBJ1-2	CATSDATQGSPSGYTF	TGTGCCACCAGTGATGCTACTCAGGGGTCTCCCAGTGGCTACACCTTC
.	.	TRBV5-5	TRBJ1-1	CASSSGLRGTEAFF	TGTGCCAGCAGCTCAGGACTGCGGGGCACTGAAGCTTTCTTT
.	.	TRBV9	TRBJ2-1	CASSVGRYEQFF	TGTGCCAGCAGCGTGGGACGGTATGAGCAGTTCTTC
.	.	TRBV18	TRBJ1-1	CASSLVGGGEAFF	TGTGCCAGCTCACTAGTAGGCGGGGGCGAAGCTTTCTTT
.	few	TRBV5-1	TRBJ1-2	CASSLARDGYTF	TGCGCCAGCAGCTTGGCCAGGGATGGCTACACCTTC
.	.	TRBV24-1	TRBJ1-2	CATSAPSPGRPLYGYTF	TGTGCCACCAGTGCCCCGTCACCAGGACGGCCACTCTATGGCTACACCTTC
TRBD1	.	TRBV19	TRBJ2-7	CASSIGQGGYEQYF	TGTGCCAGTAGTATAGGACAGGGGGGCTACGAGCAGTACTTC
.	once	TRBV6-2/TRBV6-3	TRBJ1-4	CASSLVAPLGEKLFF	TGTGCCAGCAGTTTGGTGGCCCCCCTCGGTGAAAAACTGTTTTTT
TRBD1	few	TRBV5-1	TRBJ1-4	CASSPQGVPTNEKLFF	TGCGCCAGCAGCCCACAGGGGGTCCCAACTAATGAAAAACTGTTTTTT
TRBD2	once	TRBV7-3	TRBJ2-1	CASSLPRGGRNNEQFF	TGTGCCAGCAGCTTGCCTCGGGGGGGCCGAAACAATGAGCAGTTCTTC
TRBD2	.	TRBV4-1	TRBJ2-3	CASSPGLAGDPSTDTQYF	TGCGCCAGCAGCCCAGGACTAGCGGGAGACCCGAGCACAGATACGCAGTATTTT
TRBD2	.	TRBV24-1	TRBJ2-1	CATLAGYGNEQFF	TGTGCCACCTTAGCGGGTTACGGCAATGAGCAGTTCTTC
.	few	TRBV11-1	TRBJ1-1	CASSLRRTMNTEAFF	TGTGCCAGCAGCTTACGTAGGACCATGAACACTGAAGCTTTCTTT
.	.	TRBV4-1	TRBJ2-6	CASSHPLRGLSGANVLTF	TGCGCCAGCAGCCACCCCCTAAGGGGCCTCTCTGGGGCCAACGTCCTGACTTTC
.	.	TRBV6-2/TRBV6-3	TRBJ1-3	CASSYLSQVFSGNTIYF	TGTGCCAGCAGTTACCTATCGCAGGTCTTCTCTGGAAACACCATATATTTT
.	few	TRBV18	TRBJ1-2	CASSPSTRDYGYTF	TGTGCCAGCTCACCTTCGACCAGGGACTATGGCTACACCTTC
TRBD2	.	TRBV2	TRBJ2-7	CASIGVGGGGAYEQYF	TGTGCCAGCATTGGGGTCGGTGGCGGGGGGGCCTACGAGCAGTACTTC
.	.	TRBV5-4	TRBJ2-1	CASTSLASPYNEQFF	TGTGCCAGCACCTCTCTAGCTAGTCCCTACAATGAGCAGTTCTTC
.	.	TRBV4-1	TRBJ1-2	CASSQVAALGSYTF	TGCGCCAGCAGCCAAGTCGCGGCTTTAGGAAGCTACACCTTC
TRBD1	once	TRBV12-3/TRBV12-4	TRBJ1-2	CASVMGQQYGYTF	TGTGCCAGCGTAATGGGACAGCAATATGGCTACACCTTC
.	.	TRBV21-1	TRBJ2-5	CASRTSLKFWETQYF	TGTGCCAGCCGGACTAGTTTAAAGTTCTGGGAGACCCAGTACTTC
TRBD1	.	TRBV4-3	TRBJ1-2	CASSQAPGEGQGYGYTF	TGCGCCAGCAGCCAAGCCCCCGGTGAGGGACAGGGGTATGGCTACACCTTC
.	.	TRBV5-4	TRBJ1-1	CASSYPRGRGTEAFF	TGTGCCAGCAGCTACCCTCGAGGGAGGGGGACTGAAGCTTTCTTT